Sequencing of this T cell receptor beta chain was carried out in a study of shared clonotypes between healthy human individuals. Findings of the study overall: Apart from blood, nothing was sampled; tissue repertoires likely differ. The generation probabilities recorded for non-shared clonotypes fell below those of clonotypes shared by all four donors.

This CDR3 is 15 amino acids long. Germline V gives CDR1 SGHVS, CDR2 FQNEAQ. V was cut by 1 base and J by 2 bases, with 12 bases left in between. As to this clone: Its antigen remains unidentified.

The table came from immunoSEQ multiplex PCR; TCRdb's copy has only in-frame clones and leaves some out. The sample yields about 1.1 million clones, about 84% seen once. Specimen: memory CD4+ T cells from PBMCs. Stated subset: CD45RA-negative fraction. This chain connects TRBV7-8 to TRBJ2-7; a weak D match, TRBD1 (5 bases). The origin of this receptor is a man younger than 35 in good health. Some clones in this sample may be carry-over from other donors' samples. The CDR3 here is CASSLVRVGTYEQYF. The CDR3 nucleotides are TGTGCCAGCAGCTTAGTCAGGGTGGGCACCTACGAGCAGTACTTC.